This is a list of T cell receptor beta chains from one sample in a study of metastatic and nonmetastatic thyroid tumors. TCRdb re-analyzed the PCR reads through MiXCR. Counted here are fewer than 25,000 clones, more than 15% occurring once; the ten biggest clones make up 2.5% to 3%. Sequencing used adjacent normal tissue. Receptors were obtained from a male donor with papillary thyroid cancer or a benign thyroid nodule (not recorded which). Some clones in this sample may be carry-over from other donors' samples. Each CDR3 is given with its conserved first and last residue. D genes are given only for firm matches. Clone size is not always given. Where it is, it says once, few, many or a class for expanded clones.

clone_size: many; v_call: TRBV5-1; j_call: TRBJ1-2; d_call: TRBD1; cdr3_aa: CASTPQGEGGYTF; cdr3_nt: TGCGCCAGCACGCCACAGGGGGAGGGTGGCTACACCTTC
clone_size: many; v_call: TRBV4-3; j_call: TRBJ1-1; d_call: TRBD1; cdr3_aa: CASSQDSGGAEAFF; cdr3_nt: TGCGCCAGCAGCCAAGATTCAGGGGGTGCTGAAGCTTTCTTT
clone_size: medium-sized; v_call: TRBV30; j_call: TRBJ2-7; d_call: .; cdr3_aa: CAWSAGQNTWQYF; cdr3_nt: TGTGCCTGGAGTGCAGGACAGAACACGTGGCAGTACTTC
clone_size: many; v_call: TRBV7-2; j_call: TRBJ2-1; d_call: .; cdr3_aa: CASSLVGTTLNEQFF; cdr3_nt: TGTGCCAGCAGCTTAGTGGGCACGACGTTAAATGAGCAGTTCTTC
clone_size: once; v_call: TRBV7-8; j_call: TRBJ2-1; d_call: .; cdr3_aa: CASSLPGFYNEQFF; cdr3_nt: TGTGCCAGCAGCTTACCAGGGTTCTACAATGAGCAGTTCTTC
clone_size: many; v_call: TRBV9; j_call: TRBJ2-2; d_call: .; cdr3_aa: CASSVGGGAFGTGELFF; cdr3_nt: TGTGCCAGCAGCGTAGGAGGGGGGGCCTTTGGCACCGGGGAGCTGTTTTTT
clone_size: many; v_call: TRBV18; j_call: TRBJ1-5; d_call: TRBD1; cdr3_aa: CASSPTGPDQPQHF; cdr3_nt: TGTGCCAGCTCACCGACAGGGCCGGACCAGCCCCAGCATTTT
clone_size: many; v_call: TRBV20-1; j_call: TRBJ1-4; d_call: .; cdr3_aa: CSARPLTGPGEKLFF; cdr3_nt: TGCAGTGCTCGACCCTTGACAGGCCCTGGGGAAAAACTGTTTTTT
clone_size: many; v_call: TRBV4-1; j_call: TRBJ2-1; d_call: TRBD2; cdr3_aa: CASSLRLAGSLNNEQFF; cdr3_nt: TGCGCCAGCAGCCTGAGACTAGCGGGATCCCTAAACAATGAGCAGTTCTTC
clone_size: .; v_call: TRBV24-1; j_call: TRBJ2-1; d_call: .; cdr3_aa: CATSDPMGHRDNEQFF; cdr3_nt: TGTGCCACCAGTGACCCCATGGGGCATAGGGACAATGAGCAGTTCTTC
clone_size: medium-sized; v_call: TRBV24-1; j_call: TRBJ1-2; d_call: .; cdr3_aa: CATSDARHDYGYTF; cdr3_nt: TGTGCCACCAGTGATGCACGACATGACTATGGCTACACCTTC
clone_size: few; v_call: TRBV6-1; j_call: TRBJ2-4; d_call: TRBD2; cdr3_aa: CASSSGTAAIQYF; cdr3_nt: TGTGCCAGCAGTAGCGGGACTGCGGCCATTCAGTACTTC
clone_size: few; v_call: TRBV27; j_call: TRBJ2-7; d_call: TRBD1; cdr3_aa: CAGSLARGPYEKYF; cdr3_nt: TGTGCCGGCAGTTTGGCCAGGGGGCCCTACGAGAAGTACTTC
clone_size: .; v_call: TRBV5-1; j_call: TRBJ2-6; d_call: .; cdr3_aa: CASSLGTVTSGANVLTF; cdr3_nt: TGCGCCAGCAGCTTGGGGACAGTAACCTCTGGGGCCAACGTCCTGACTTTC
clone_size: medium-sized; v_call: TRBV6-1; j_call: TRBJ2-2; d_call: TRBD1; cdr3_aa: CASSEPFSGTGPTGELFF; cdr3_nt: TGTGCCAGCAGTGAACCGTTCTCCGGGACAGGGCCCACCGGGGAGCTGTTTTTT
clone_size: .; v_call: TRBV4-3; j_call: TRBJ2-3; d_call: TRBD1; cdr3_aa: CASSHGTGTDTQYF; cdr3_nt: TGCGCCAGCAGCCATGGGACAGGAACAGATACGCAGTATTTT
clone_size: many; v_call: TRBV6-6; j_call: TRBJ2-3; d_call: .; cdr3_aa: CASSYGPSTDTQYF; cdr3_nt: TGTGCCAGCAGTTACGGGCCTAGCACAGATACGCAGTATTTT
clone_size: .; v_call: TRBV20-1; j_call: TRBJ1-6; d_call: TRBD1; cdr3_aa: CSARPGQGGGTYNSPLHF; cdr3_nt: TGCAGTGCTAGGCCGGGACAGGGAGGTGGGACCTATAATTCACCCCTCCACTTT
clone_size: few; v_call: TRBV28; j_call: TRBJ2-7; d_call: .; cdr3_aa: CASSLGSHYEQYF; cdr3_nt: TGTGCCAGCAGTTTAGGGTCCCACTACGAGCAGTACTTC
clone_size: few; v_call: TRBV27; j_call: TRBJ1-2; d_call: TRBD1; cdr3_aa: CASSSRSGQGLSGYTF; cdr3_nt: TGTGCCAGCAGTTCCCGGTCGGGACAGGGTCTTAGTGGCTACACCTTC
clone_size: many; v_call: TRBV7-8; j_call: TRBJ1-2; d_call: TRBD1; cdr3_aa: CASSTRQGRYGYTF; cdr3_nt: TGTGCCAGCAGCACCCGACAGGGGCGCTATGGCTACACCTTC
clone_size: medium-sized; v_call: TRBV12-3/TRBV12-4; j_call: TRBJ2-1; d_call: .; cdr3_aa: CASSTGTEYNEQFF; cdr3_nt: TGTGCCAGCAGTACCGGGACGGAGTACAATGAGCAGTTCTTC
clone_size: many; v_call: TRBV2; j_call: TRBJ1-1; d_call: .; cdr3_aa: CASSDPRRGGTEAFF; cdr3_nt: TGTGCCAGCAGTGATCCCAGGAGGGGGGGCACTGAAGCTTTCTTT
clone_size: .; v_call: TRBV19; j_call: TRBJ2-7; d_call: TRBD1; cdr3_aa: CASSIPGQGSYEQYF; cdr3_nt: TGTGCCAGTAGTATCCCGGGACAGGGTTCCTACGAGCAGTACTTC
clone_size: few; v_call: TRBV6-2/TRBV6-3; j_call: TRBJ2-7; d_call: TRBD1; cdr3_aa: CASSYAVRTGGYEQYF; cdr3_nt: TGTGCCAGCAGTTACGCGGTCCGGACAGGGGGCTACGAGCAGTACTTC
clone_size: many; v_call: TRBV19; j_call: TRBJ2-7; d_call: .; cdr3_aa: CASSSGTPYEQYF; cdr3_nt: TGTGCCAGTAGCTCCGGGACACCCTACGAGCAGTACTTC
clone_size: medium-sized; v_call: TRBV12-3/TRBV12-4; j_call: TRBJ1-1; d_call: TRBD1; cdr3_aa: CASSTPGQGVIEAFF; cdr3_nt: TGTGCCAGCAGCACCCCTGGACAGGGTGTAATTGAAGCTTTCTTT
clone_size: few; v_call: TRBV6-2/TRBV6-3; j_call: TRBJ2-1; d_call: TRBD2; cdr3_aa: CASRYGTGGNEQFF; cdr3_nt: TGTGCCAGCAGATACGGGACGGGGGGAAATGAGCAGTTCTTC
clone_size: .; v_call: TRBV11-1; j_call: TRBJ2-2; d_call: .; cdr3_aa: CASSFSWTDSPGDLFF; cdr3_nt: TGTGCCAGCAGCTTCTCCTGGACGGACTCCCCCGGGGATCTGTTTTTT
clone_size: .; v_call: TRBV5-1; j_call: TRBJ2-3; d_call: TRBD2; cdr3_aa: CASSLAGGRSDTQYF; cdr3_nt: TGCGCCAGCAGCCTAGCGGGAGGGCGGAGTGATACGCAGTATTTT
clone_size: many; v_call: TRBV5-5; j_call: TRBJ2-5; d_call: .; cdr3_aa: CASSVAGAETQYF; cdr3_nt: TGTGCCAGCAGCGTTGCGGGTGCAGAGACCCAGTACTTC
clone_size: medium-sized; v_call: TRBV12-3/TRBV12-4; j_call: TRBJ1-2; d_call: .; cdr3_aa: CASSPGVGGDYGYTF; cdr3_nt: TGTGCCAGCAGCCCCGGTGTGGGGGGTGACTATGGCTACACCTTC
clone_size: .; v_call: TRBV6-1; j_call: TRBJ1-2; d_call: .; cdr3_aa: CASSEPGWVRPGYTF; cdr3_nt: TGTGCCAGCAGTGAACCGGGATGGGTCAGACCTGGCTACACCTTC
clone_size: few; v_call: TRBV10-3; j_call: TRBJ2-5; d_call: TRBD1; cdr3_aa: CAISESQGAGDTQYF; cdr3_nt: TGTGCCATCAGTGAGTCGCAGGGGGCAGGGGATACTCAGTACTTC
clone_size: many; v_call: TRBV9; j_call: TRBJ2-2; d_call: TRBD1; cdr3_aa: CANSVGDRGAGELFF; cdr3_nt: TGTGCCAACAGCGTAGGGGACAGGGGGGCCGGGGAGCTGTTTTTT
clone_size: many; v_call: TRBV13; j_call: TRBJ2-6; d_call: .; cdr3_aa: CASSLGSSGANVLTF; cdr3_nt: TGTGCCAGCAGCCTGGGCAGCTCTGGGGCCAACGTCCTGACTTTC